This T cell receptor beta chain was retrieved from a study of naive CD8 T cells in extremely preterm neonates. Study results and limitations: Relative to older groups, preterm infants had shorter, less trimmed CDR3s with fewer N additions. Preterm neonate repertoires were significantly less rich by iChao1 than others.

Samples were taken at extremely preterm deliveries at about 22-27 weeks of gestation. Pregnancies with fetal demise were excluded. Sorting kept Annexin V-negative CD3+CD8+CD45RA+CCR7+ naive T cells. Clones were sequenced by immunoSEQ multiplex PCR, and TCRdb holds only the in-frame ones, with some missing. Of 25,000 or so clones in the sample, 88% are singletons; the top ten hold 0.7% to 1%. As to this clone: Antigen specificity is unknown.

The germline V gene has CDR1 SGDLS and CDR2 YYNGEE. J was trimmed by 1 base and V by 0 bases; bases with no gene match: 0. The CDR3 is 16 residues long. Material for sequencing was naive CD8+ T cells from cord blood. The TCR was taken from a boy who was born preterm. This chain uses TRBV9 with TRBJ2-4; 11 nucleotides align to TRBD1. In DNA form, the CDR3 reads TGTGCCAGCAGCGTAGGGACAGGGGGCGCCAAAAACATTCAGTACTTC. Translation: CASSVGTGGAKNIQYF.